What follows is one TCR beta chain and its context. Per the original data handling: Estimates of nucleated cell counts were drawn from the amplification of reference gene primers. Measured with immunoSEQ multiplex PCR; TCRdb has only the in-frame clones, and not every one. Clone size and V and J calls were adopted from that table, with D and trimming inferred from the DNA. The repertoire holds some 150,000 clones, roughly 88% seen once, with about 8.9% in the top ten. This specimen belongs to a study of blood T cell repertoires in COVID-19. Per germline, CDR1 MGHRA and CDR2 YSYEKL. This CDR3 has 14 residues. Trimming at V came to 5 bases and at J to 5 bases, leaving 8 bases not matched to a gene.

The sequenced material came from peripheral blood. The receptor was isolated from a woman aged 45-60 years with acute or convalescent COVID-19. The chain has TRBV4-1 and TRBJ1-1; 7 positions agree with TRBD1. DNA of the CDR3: TGCGCCAGCAGCAGACAGGGAGTAGAGACTGAAGCTTTCTTT. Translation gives CASSRQGVETEAFF.